This T cell receptor beta chain was retrieved from a study of monozygotic twins with inflammatory bowel disease. Each sample's cDNA came from eight separate reactions. Using the 5' RACE reads, TCRdb records one entry per CDR3 protein without DNA. This sample's clone table lists 350,000 to 550,000 distinct CDR3 sequences. CDR1 and CDR2 from the germline V gene are SGHDT and YYEEEE. This CDR3 contains 16 residues. A 2.5 ml blood sample was drawn per donor. Source material: blood. The chain links TRBV5-6 to TRBJ2-5; lacking DNA, the TRBD1 call made by TCRdb goes unchecked. This clonotype was obtained from a human donor with ulcerative colitis or Crohn's disease, or a healthy co-twin of an affected twin (not recorded which). CDR3 region: CASSLSPGGARETQYF. Filled out from reference TRBV5-6 and TRBJ2-5, the complete variable domain reads DAGVTQSPTHLIKTRGQQVTLRCSPKSGHDTVSWYQQALGQGPQFIFQYYEEEERQRGNFPDRFSGHQFPNYSSELNVNALLLGDSALYLCASSLSPGGARETQYFGPGTRLLVL.